This T cell receptor beta chain was retrieved from a study of Ad26.COV2.S vaccination and SARS-CoV-2 variants. Profiling relied on immunoSEQ multiplex PCR, and the TCRdb table lists in-frame clones only, not all of them. This table holds 300,000 to 400,000 clones, 85% found once. The CDR3 totals 14 residues. V gave up 2 bases and J gave up 0 bases, with 5 bases separating them. Germline V gene sequence: CDR1 SGHAT, CDR2 FQNNGV. The treatment denotes: 19 received Ad26.COV2.S at low or high dose, single or two shots; five or six received placebo; per-sample allocation not given. On day 63 after the first injection, vaccine and placebo recipients gave samples.

This clonotype was sampled from a person between 18 and 65 years old who received the Ad26.COV2.S COVID-19 vaccine or a placebo. The source was peripheral blood, collected in a trial of Ad26.COV2.S vaccine versus placebo. The J gene is TRBJ2-1, the V gene TRBV11-2, with no clear D. The CDR3 spells CASSLFVSYNEQFF. CDR3 DNA: TGTGCCAGCAGCTTATTCGTCTCCTACAATGAGCAGTTCTTC. The whole variable domain, filled in from reference TRBV11-2 and TRBJ2-1, reads EAGVAQSPRYKIIEKRQSVAFWCNPISGHATLYWYQQILGQGPKLLIQFQNNGVVDDSQLPKDRFSAERLKGVDSTLKIQPAKLEDSAVYLCASSLFVSYNEQFFGPGTRLTVL.